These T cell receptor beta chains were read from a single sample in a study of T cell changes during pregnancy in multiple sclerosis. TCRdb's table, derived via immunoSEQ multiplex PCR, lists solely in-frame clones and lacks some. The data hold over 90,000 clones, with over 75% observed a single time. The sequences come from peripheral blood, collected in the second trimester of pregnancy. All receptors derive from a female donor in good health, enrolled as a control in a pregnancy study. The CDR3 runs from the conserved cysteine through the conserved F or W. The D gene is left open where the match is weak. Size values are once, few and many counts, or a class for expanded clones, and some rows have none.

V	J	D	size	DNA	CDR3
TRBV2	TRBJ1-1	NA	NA	TGTGCCAGCAGTGTAAACAGCCCCCCTGAAGCTTTCTTT	CASSVNSPPEAFF
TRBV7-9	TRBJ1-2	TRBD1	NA	TGTGCCAGCAGCTTAGCGACAGGGAGCTATGGCTACACCTTC	CASSLATGSYGYTF
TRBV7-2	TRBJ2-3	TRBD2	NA	TGTGCCAGTCAGCGGGATCCTTACACAGATACGCAGTATTTT	CASQRDPYTDTQYF
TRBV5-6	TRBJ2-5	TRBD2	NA	TGTGCCAGCAGCCTACGGGGGGGGGAGACCCAGTACTTC	CASSLRGGETQYF
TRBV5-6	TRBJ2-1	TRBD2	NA	TGTGCCAGCAGCTCGTTAGCGGGGGGGTCCTACAATGAGCAGTTCTTC	CASSSLAGGSYNEQFF
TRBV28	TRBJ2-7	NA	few	TGTGCCAGCAGTGAAAACAGGGTTGGCTACGAGCAGTACTTC	CASSENRVGYEQYF
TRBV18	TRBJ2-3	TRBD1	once	TGTGCCAGCTCACCAATGCGACAGGGGACAGATACGCAGTATTTT	CASSPMRQGTDTQYF
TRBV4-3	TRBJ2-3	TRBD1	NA	TGCGCCAGCAGCCAAGATCATTCGCAGGGGGCAGATACGCAGTATTTT	CASSQDHSQGADTQYF
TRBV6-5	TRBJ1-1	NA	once	TGTGCCAGCAGTTACTCCGGGTACACTGAAGCTTTCTTT	CASSYSGYTEAFF
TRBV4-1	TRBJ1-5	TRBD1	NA	TGCGCCAGCAGCCCCGGGACAGGGGTAAATCAGCCCCAGCATTTT	CASSPGTGVNQPQHF
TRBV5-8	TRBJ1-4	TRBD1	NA	TGTGCCAGCAGCCCCGGACAGGGCTTAGGGACTAATGAAAAACTGTTTTTT	CASSPGQGLGTNEKLFF
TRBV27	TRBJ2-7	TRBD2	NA	TGTGCCAGCAGTCTCTCCTGGCGGGAGGGCCCTCTTAGTATTCGCGAGCAGTACTTC	CASSLSWREGPLSIREQYF
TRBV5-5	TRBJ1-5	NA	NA	TGTGCCAGCAGCTTGGCAGGGGCGAATCAGCCCCAGCATTTT	CASSLAGANQPQHF
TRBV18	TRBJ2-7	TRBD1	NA	TGTGCCAGCTCACCTAGACAGGGGGGAGCCTACGAGCAGTACTTC	CASSPRQGGAYEQYF
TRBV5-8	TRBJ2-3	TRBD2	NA	TGTGCCAGCAGTCCGAGACTAGCGGGAGGCAGTACGCAGTATTTT	CASSPRLAGGSTQYF
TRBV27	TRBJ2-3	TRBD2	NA	TGTGCCAGCAGTTTAAGGGTCGGGACTAAAACAGATACGCAGTATTTT	CASSLRVGTKTDTQYF
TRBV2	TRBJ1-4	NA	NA	TGTGCCAGCACCGGGGAGCTTGGGACTATTTATGAAAAACTGTTTTTT	CASTGELGTIYEKLFF
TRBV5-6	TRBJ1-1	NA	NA	TGTGCCAGCAGCTTCACAGGGATGACTGAAGCTTTCTTT	CASSFTGMTEAFF
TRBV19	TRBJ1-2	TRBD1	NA	TGTGCCAGTAGTAGGACAGGGGGCTCTGGCTACACCTTC	CASSRTGGSGYTF
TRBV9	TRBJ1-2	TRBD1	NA	TGTGCCAGCAGCACCCAACAGGGGAACTATGGCTACACCTTC	CASSTQQGNYGYTF
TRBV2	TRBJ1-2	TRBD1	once	TGTGCCAGCAGCCCCCCGGGGACAGGGGGCGATGGCTACACCTTC	CASSPPGTGGDGYTF
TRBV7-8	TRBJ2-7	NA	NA	TGTGCCAGCAGCCCGACCTCCGCGGGCGAGCAGTACTTC	CASSPTSAGEQYF
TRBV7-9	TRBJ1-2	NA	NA	TGTGCCAGCAGCTATACAGGGTATGGCTACACCTTC	CASSYTGYGYTF
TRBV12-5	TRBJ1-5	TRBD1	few	TGTGCTAGTGGTCCCGGACAGGGCCCTCAGCCCCAGCATTTT	CASGPGQGPQPQHF
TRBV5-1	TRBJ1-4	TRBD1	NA	TGCGCCAGCAGGCGTAGGACAGGGGACCTAGTTGAAAAACTGTTTTTT	CASRRRTGDLVEKLFF
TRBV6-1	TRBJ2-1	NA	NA	TGTGCCAGCAGTGCCAACAGGTACAATGAGCAGTTCTTC	CASSANRYNEQFF
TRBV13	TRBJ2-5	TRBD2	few	TGTGCCAGCAGCCCCTATCCCTCGGGGGGGCGAGAGACCCAGTACTTC	CASSPYPSGGRETQYF
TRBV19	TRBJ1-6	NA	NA	TGTGCCAGTAGTCGGACAACGGTTTCACCCCTCCACTTT	CASSRTTVSPLHF
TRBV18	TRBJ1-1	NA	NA	TGTGCCAGCTCACCGACTCGGAACACTGAAGCTTTCTTT	CASSPTRNTEAFF
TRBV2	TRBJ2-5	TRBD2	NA	TGTGCCAGCAGTGCACAAGCGGGGATCCAAGAGACCCAGTACTTC	CASSAQAGIQETQYF
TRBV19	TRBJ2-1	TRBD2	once	TGTGCCAGTACGACTAGCGCCAGCTCCTACAATGAGCAGTTCTTC	CASTTSASSYNEQFF
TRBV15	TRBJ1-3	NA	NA	TGTGCCACCAGCAGAGCGCCCACAGGCTCTGGAAACACCATATATTTT	CATSRAPTGSGNTIYF
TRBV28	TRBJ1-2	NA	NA	TGTGCCAGCAGTTTATCCCCGGGGGCTAACTATGGCTACACCTTC	CASSLSPGANYGYTF
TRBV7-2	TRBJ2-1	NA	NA	TGTGCCAGCAGCTTACGGGACAATGAGCAGTTCTTC	CASSLRDNEQFF
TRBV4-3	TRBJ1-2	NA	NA	TGCGCCAGCAGCCAAGATAGGTCCAGGGCAGGGGGCTACACCTTC	CASSQDRSRAGGYTF
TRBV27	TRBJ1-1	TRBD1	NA	TGTGCCAGCAGTCCCAGGGGGACGACCCCCACTGAAGCTTTCTTT	CASSPRGTTPTEAFF
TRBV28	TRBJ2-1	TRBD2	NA	TGTGCCAGCAGTCCTAGCGGGTCCTCCTACAATGAGCAGTTCTTC	CASSPSGSSYNEQFF
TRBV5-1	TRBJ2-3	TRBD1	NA	TGCGCCAGCAAAAAACTTGCGCAGGGGGATACTCAGTATTTT	CASKKLAQGDTQYF
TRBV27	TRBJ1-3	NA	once	TGTGCCAGCAGGGACACGATCTCTGGAAACACCATATATTTT	CASRDTISGNTIYF
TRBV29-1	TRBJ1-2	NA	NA	TGCAGCGTCGCCCTCTCCCATTATGGGGGCCCGACTAACTATGGCTACACCTTC	CSVALSHYGGPTNYGYTF
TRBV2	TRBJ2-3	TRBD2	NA	TGTGCCAGCACTAAAGGACTAGCAACAGATACGCAGTATTTT	CASTKGLATDTQYF
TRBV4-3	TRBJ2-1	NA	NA	TGCGCCAGCAGCCAAGATTGGGCAGGCTCCTACAATGAGCAGTTCTTC	CASSQDWAGSYNEQFF
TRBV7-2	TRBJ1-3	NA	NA	TGTGCCAGCTCCAGGGGCGGCGGTCTTGGAAACACCATATATTTT	CASSRGGGLGNTIYF
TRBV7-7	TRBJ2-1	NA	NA	TGTGCTAGCAGAGATAAACGGGTATACCTCTACAATGAGCAGTTCTTC	CASRDKRVYLYNEQFF
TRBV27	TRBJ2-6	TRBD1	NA	TGTGCCAGCAGTCCACGGACAGGGGGTGACAACGTCCTGACTTTC	CASSPRTGGDNVLTF
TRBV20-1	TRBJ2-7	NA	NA	TGCAGTGCCAGGGGTACCTACGAGCAGTACTTC	CSARGTYEQYF
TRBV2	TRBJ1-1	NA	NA	TGTGCCAGCAGTCTCGCGGGTGGCACTGAAGCTTTCTTT	CASSLAGGTEAFF
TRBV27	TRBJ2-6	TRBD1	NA	TGTGCCAGCCGTACTCAGGACAGGGGGAGGATCTCTGGGGCCAACGTCCTGACTTTC	CASRTQDRGRISGANVLTF
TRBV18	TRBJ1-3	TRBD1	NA	TGTGCCAGCTCACCAACCCAGGGGGCCCGCTCTGGAAACACCATATATTTT	CASSPTQGARSGNTIYF